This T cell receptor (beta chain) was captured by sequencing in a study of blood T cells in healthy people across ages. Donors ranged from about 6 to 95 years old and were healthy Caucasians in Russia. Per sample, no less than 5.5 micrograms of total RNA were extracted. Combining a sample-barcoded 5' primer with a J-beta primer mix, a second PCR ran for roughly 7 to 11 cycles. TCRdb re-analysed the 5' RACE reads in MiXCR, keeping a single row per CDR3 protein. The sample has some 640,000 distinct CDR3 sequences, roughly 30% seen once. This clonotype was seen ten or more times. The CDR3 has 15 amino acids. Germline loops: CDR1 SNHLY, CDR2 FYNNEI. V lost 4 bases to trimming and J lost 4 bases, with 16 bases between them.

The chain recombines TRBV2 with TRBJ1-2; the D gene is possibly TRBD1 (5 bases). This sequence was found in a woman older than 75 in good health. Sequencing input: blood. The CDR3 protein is CASSAGALRGYGYTF. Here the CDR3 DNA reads TGTGCCAGCAGTGCCGGGGCACTACGCGGCTATGGCTACACCTTC.